The 10 T cell receptor beta chains below were found in one sample sequenced in a study of blood T cell repertoires in COVID-19. TCRdb keeps only in-frame clones here, not all; method: immunoSEQ multiplex PCR. The table records about 94,000 clones, approximately 84% of them present only once. Sequencing was performed on peripheral blood. Receptor source: a man in his 60s with acute or convalescent COVID-19.

V gene TRBV21-1 combines with J gene TRBJ1-1; TRBD1, the D gene given by the table, was not confirmed from the DNA. TRBV21-1 counts as a pseudogene. The CDR3 length is 16 residues. The CDR3 spells CASSKDRGSQNTEAFF. In DNA form, the CDR3 reads TGTGCCAGCAGCAAAGATAGGGGGAGTCAGAACACTGAAGCTTTCTTT.

The CDR3 loop is CASSEFRTASGNTIYF. The CDR3 DNA reads TGTGCCAGCAGTGAATTCAGGACAGCCTCTGGAAACACCATATATTTT. The rearrangement links TRBV6-1 to TRBJ1-3; weak D call: TRBD1 (6 bases). V was pared by 2 bases and J by 0 bases, with 11 bases between. The CDR3 extends over 16 amino acids. The V gene's germline CDR1 is MNHNS and CDR2 SASEGT.

The chain couples TRBV3-1 (or the pseudogene TRBV3-2) to TRBJ1-4, with no clear D. V gave up 4 bases and J gave up 7 bases, with 19 bases separating them. Germline V CDR1 and CDR2: LGHDT, YNNKEL (reference sequence). This CDR3 has 16 residues. CDR3 sequence (DNA): TGTGCCAGCAGCCGCTTCAATTCCGGGTCGGGTGAAAAACTGTTTTTT. Amino acids: CASSRFNSGSGEKLFF.

A few counts support this clone. The J gene is TRBJ2-7, the V gene TRBV7-9; TRBD1 is a possible D gene (6 bases). The CDR3 length is 13 residues. V lost 2 bases and J lost 3, with 8 bases in between. Germline V lookup: CDR1 SEHNR, CDR2 FQNEAQ (reference sequence). The CDR3 DNA reads TGTGCCAGCAGCTTAACAGGGAACTACGAGCAGTACTTC. This sequence encodes CASSLTGNYEQYF.

The V gene is TRBV4-1, the J gene TRBJ2-1; 7 bases are shared with TRBD2. The trim removed 2 bases at V and 7 bases at J, leaving 11 bases unmatched. The CDR3 runs to 16 residues. Looked up from germline, CDR1 is MGHRA and CDR2 is YSYEKL. CDR3 coding DNA: TGCGCCAGCAGCCAAACCATAGTGGCGGGGGTTAATGAGCAGTTCTTC. It specifies CASSQTIVAGVNEQFF.

This chain links TRBV19 with TRBJ2-7; D perhaps matches TRBD2 (6 bases). The germline V gene has CDR1 LNHDA and CDR2 SQIVND (reference sequence). This CDR3 is 15 amino acids long. The V end lost 5 bases, the J end lost 2 bases, and 16 bases lay between the germline ends. The CDR3 region is CASSFEGTGTYEQYF. CDR3 coding DNA: TGTGCCAGTAGTTTCGAGGGGACTGGTACCTACGAGCAGTACTTC.

This chain uses TRBV12-3 or TRBV12-4 with TRBJ1-2, with D possibly being TRBD1 (6 bases). The V end was cut by 5 bases, the J end by 2 bases, with 9 bases between. The CDR3 sequence is 13 residues long. CDR3 amino acids: CASSPRGNYGYTF. CDR3 sequence (DNA): TGTGCCAGCAGTCCGAGGGGGAACTATGGCTACACCTTC.

In this sample, this clone turned up a few times. This rearrangement joins TRBV6-5 to TRBJ1-6; the D is unclear. The V gene lost 0 bases and the J gene lost 9 bases, with 9 bases spanning the gap. The V gene's germline CDR1 is MNHEY and CDR2 SVGAGI. This CDR3 has 14 residues. CDR3 sequence reads: CASSYSNTASPLHF. The CDR3 region has the DNA TGTGCCAGCAGTTACTCGAACACAGCTTCACCCCTCCACTTT.

J is TRBJ2-7 and V is TRBV4-1, with 12 nucleotides matching TRBD1. The length of the CDR3 is 14 residues. V gave up 4 bases and J gave up 6 bases; unmatched junction bases: 4. The germline CDR1 and CDR2 sequences are MGHRA and YSYEKL. CDR3: CASSLGQGASEQYF. For the CDR3, the DNA is TGCGCCAGCAGCCTGGGACAGGGGGCGAGCGAGCAGTACTTC.

The chain has TRBV2 and TRBJ1-3; TRBD1 might be the D (5 bases). This CDR3 is built from 16 residues. V was trimmed by 2 bases and J by 0 bases, leaving 11 bases between them. Germline CDR1 SNHLY, CDR2 FYNNEI. For the CDR3, the DNA is TGTGCCAGCAGTGAATGGGGGGGTCGCTCTGGAAACACCATATATTTT. Translating it yields CASSEWGGRSGNTIYF. Full variable domain (rest looked up from reference TRBV2 and TRBJ1-3): EPEVTQTPSHQVTQMGQEVILRCVPISNHLYFYWYRQILGQKVEFLVSFYNNEISEKSEIFDDQFSVERPDGSNFTLKIRSTKLEDSAMYFCASSEWGGRSGNTIYFGEGSWLTVV.